Ten or more counts support the clone carrying this T cell receptor (beta chain). The V gene lost 2 bases and the J gene lost 6 bases, with 5 bases spanning the gap. Germline lookup yields CDR1 KGHSH and CDR2 LQKENI. The length of the CDR3 is 12 residues. Amplification of TCR beta CDR3 regions used RNA as the template. HTBI primers were used for first-round RT-PCR of the TCR CDR3. TCRdb reprocessed the multiplex PCR reads with MiXCR, giving one entry per CDR3 protein. This sample yields 390,000 or so distinct CDR3 sequences, of which about 15% are seen a single time; about 13% belongs to the top ten. These data originate in a study of T cells in Graves' hyperthyroidism and ophthalmopathy.

The V call is TRBV18, the J call TRBJ2-1; D gene unclear. This clonotype was obtained from a man between 18 and 29 years old with Graves' ophthalmopathy. The sequencing input was blood. In DNA, the CDR3 is TGTGCCAGCTCACCAGACATCAATGAGCAGTTCTTC. Its translation is CASSPDINEQFF.